This TCR beta chain stems from a study of T cell changes during pregnancy in multiple sclerosis. V shed 6 bases and J 7 bases; nucleotides not matched to a gene: 11. The CDR3 totals 15 residues. Per germline, CDR1 LGHNT and CDR2 FRNRAP. Only in-frame clones appear in the TCRdb table, and some are missing; sequencing was by immunoSEQ multiplex PCR. Seen here are about 80,000 clones, roughly 94% observed once, and the top ten hold more than 1.4%. The sequence came from a female donor with multiple sclerosis, enrolled in a pregnancy study. The specimen was peripheral blood, collected before pregnancy. V is TRBV12-5 and J is TRBJ2-1, with TRBD2 matching 8 bases. The CDR3 DNA sequence: TGTGCTAGTGGCTCCGCGGGGGGCGGGGGGAATGAGCAGTTCTTC. Its protein product is CASGSAGGGGNEQFF.